This TCR beta chain was observed in a study of neurological immune-mediated disorders. Healthy control participants comprised blood bank volunteers in Maryland, USA. Between the trimmed V and J ends, which lost 3 bases and 2 bases, there was a span of 8 bases. This CDR3 contains 14 residues. Germline V gives CDR1 LGHNA, CDR2 YNFKEQ. The authors produced cDNA by 5'RACE using 10-nucleotide random UMIs. TCRdb independently ran MiXCR on the 5' RACE reads; one entry per CDR3 protein. The data hold more than 70,000 distinct CDR3 sequences, with about 9.3% observed a single time. This clonotype was found many times.

Sequencing was carried out using PBMCs. This rearrangement joins TRBV4-2 to TRBJ1-5, with D unresolved. The TCR sequence derives from a middle-aged man in good health. CDR3 nucleotide sequence: TGTGCCAGCAGCCAGGGGTCCGGCAATCAGCCCCAGCATTTT. Protein: CASSQGSGNQPQHF.